This TCR beta chain was identified in a study of blood T cell repertoires in COVID-19. Study-level background: T cells, B-cell-depleted T cells, or PBMCs supplied cDNA or gDNA.

CDR1 SGHNT and CDR2 YYREEE come from the germline V gene (reference sequence). V dropped 1 base and J dropped 8; count of bases not matched to a gene: 13. The CDR3 runs 18 residues. As originally analysed: By means of reference gene primer amplification, nucleated cell counts were estimated. Some clones are missing from TCRdb's copy, which holds only in-frame ones; the method was immunoSEQ multiplex PCR. V and J calls and clone size are as listed in that table; D and trimming were resolved from the DNA. The repertoire holds some 24,000 clones, with approximately 89% as singletons. The sequencing sample was made of peripheral blood. This chain uses TRBV5-4 with TRBJ2-1; 12 bases fit TRBD2. This sequence was found in a human donor in a cohort sampled during active COVID-19. The DNA of the CDR3 is TGTGCCAGCAGCTTGTTGGTGGCTAGCGGGAGGGCCGGGGATGAGCAGTTCTTC. Its translation: CASSLLVASGRAGDEQFF. Filled out from reference TRBV5-4 and TRBJ2-1, the complete variable domain reads ETGVTQSPTHLIKTRGQQVTLRCSSQSGHNTVSWYQQALGQGPQFIFQYYREEENGRGNFPPRFSGLQFPNYSSELNVNALELDDSALYLCASSLLVASGRAGDEQFFGPGTRLTVL.